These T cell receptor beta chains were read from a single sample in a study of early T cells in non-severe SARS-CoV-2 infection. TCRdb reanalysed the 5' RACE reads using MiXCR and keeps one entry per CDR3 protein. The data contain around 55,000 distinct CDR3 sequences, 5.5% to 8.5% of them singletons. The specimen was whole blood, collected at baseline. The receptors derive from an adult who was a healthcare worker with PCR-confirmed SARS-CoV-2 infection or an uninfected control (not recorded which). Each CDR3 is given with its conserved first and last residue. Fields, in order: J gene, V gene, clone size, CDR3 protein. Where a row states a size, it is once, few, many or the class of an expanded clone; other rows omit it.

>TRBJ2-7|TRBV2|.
CASGRQGRDEQYF
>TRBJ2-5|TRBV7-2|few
CASSPPWGAAETQYF
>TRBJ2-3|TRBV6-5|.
CASRPRGLTGTDTQYF
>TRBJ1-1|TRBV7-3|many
CASSLNGIGGPTEAFF
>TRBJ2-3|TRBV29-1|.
CSVEDLDRATDTQYF
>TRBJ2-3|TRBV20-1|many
CSATASSDTQYF
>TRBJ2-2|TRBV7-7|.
CASSPGLVDTGELFF
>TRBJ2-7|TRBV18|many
CASSPPGGDEQYF
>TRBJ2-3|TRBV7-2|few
CASSQRSGRTDTQYF
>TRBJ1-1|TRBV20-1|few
CSASRRLNTEAFF
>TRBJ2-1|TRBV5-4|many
CASSPDRSYNEQFF
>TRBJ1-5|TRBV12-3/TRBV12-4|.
CASSLGAGGSQPQHF
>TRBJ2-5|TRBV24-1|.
CATSDVGLAGGLETQYF
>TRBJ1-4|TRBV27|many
CASSLSVEGSTNEKLFF
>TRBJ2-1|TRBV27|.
CASSSLVLNEQFF
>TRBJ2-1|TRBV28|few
CASSPNRQGRSRNNEQFF
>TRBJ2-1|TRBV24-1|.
CATSDWRSGANNEQFF
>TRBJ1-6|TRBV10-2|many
CASVDRTGSSYNSPLHF
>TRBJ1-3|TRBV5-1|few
CASSLGQGDTIYF
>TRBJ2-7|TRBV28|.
CASRASTRGRNEQYF
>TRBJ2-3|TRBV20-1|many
CSAQSLTGGPTDTQYF
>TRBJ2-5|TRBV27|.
CASSLDSYQETQYF
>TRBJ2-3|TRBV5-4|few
CASSGKGGTSTDTQYF
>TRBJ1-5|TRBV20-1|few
CSARNNQPQHF
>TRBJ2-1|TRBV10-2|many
CASSPRVDEQFF
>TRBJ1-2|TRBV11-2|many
CASSLDAGSYGYTF
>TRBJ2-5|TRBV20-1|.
CSARDGAVETQYF
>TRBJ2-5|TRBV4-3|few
CASSPGAQKTQYF
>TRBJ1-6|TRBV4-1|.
CASSQESPTGVSSPLHF
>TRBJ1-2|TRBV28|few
CASSPRGILGYTF
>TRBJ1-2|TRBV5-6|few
CASSWTGLGGYTF
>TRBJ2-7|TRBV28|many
CASSFGGGLYEQYF
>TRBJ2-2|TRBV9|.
CASSIGTGDTGELFF
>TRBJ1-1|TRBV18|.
CASSPVGDTEAFF
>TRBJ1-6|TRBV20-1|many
CSASEGESPLHF
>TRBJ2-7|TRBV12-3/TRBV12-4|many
CASSLGLAGSVGSYEQYF
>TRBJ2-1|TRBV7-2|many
CASSLGGYSYNEQFF
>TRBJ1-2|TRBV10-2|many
CASSESSYYGYTF
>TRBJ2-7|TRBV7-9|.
CASSYKDGREETWGHYEQYF
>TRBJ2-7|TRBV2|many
CASRRQLASEQYF
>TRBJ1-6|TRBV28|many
CASSPGGSPLHF
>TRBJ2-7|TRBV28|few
CASISQGLGEQYF
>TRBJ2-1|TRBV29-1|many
CSVGRTGGGYNEQFF
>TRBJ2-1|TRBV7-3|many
CASSPNRAEQFF
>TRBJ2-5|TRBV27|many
CASSDRALQETQYF
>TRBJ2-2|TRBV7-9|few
CASSLEVASTGELFF
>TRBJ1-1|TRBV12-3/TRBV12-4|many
CASSFATEAFF
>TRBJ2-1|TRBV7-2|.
CASSLVLSYNEQFF
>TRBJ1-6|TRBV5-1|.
CASSLLDSYNSPLHF
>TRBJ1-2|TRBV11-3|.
CASSSEGSGYTF
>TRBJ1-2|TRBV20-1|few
CSARGQVPNYGYTF
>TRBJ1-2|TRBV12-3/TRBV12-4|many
CASLSSYHIYGYTF
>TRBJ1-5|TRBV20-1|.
CSARVPQGVSRQPQHF
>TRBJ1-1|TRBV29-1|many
CSVDSPGGNTEAFF
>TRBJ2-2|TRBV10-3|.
CAISEPPGRSNTGELFF